The 9 T cell receptor beta chains below come from one sample, sequenced in a study of T cells in Graves' hyperthyroidism and ophthalmopathy. RNA transcripts served as the template for amplifying TCR beta CDR3 regions. First-round RT-PCR with HTBI primers amplified the TCR CDR3 region. Each CDR3 protein is one row after TCRdb ran MiXCR on the multiplex PCR reads. This sample yields around 500,000 distinct CDR3 sequences, of which roughly a sixth are seen a single time; about 29% belongs to the top ten. The source material was blood. The receptor source for this set is a woman aged 25 to 39 with Graves' ophthalmopathy.

The chain is built from TRBV19 and TRBJ2-2, with D unclear. Per germline, CDR1 LNHDA and CDR2 SQIVND (reference sequence). This CDR3 contains 14 residues. V shed 7 bases and J shed 4 bases, with 13 bases lying between them. CDR3 DNA sequence: TGTGCCAGTACTCGAACGTATCCCACCGGGGAGCTGTTTTTT. Translated, it gives CASTRTYPTGELFF.

Ten or more counts support this clonotype. The chain has TRBV6-1 and TRBJ1-4; a possible D gene is TRBD1 (6 bases). Trimming removed 8 bases at V and 8 bases at J, with 18 bases between. This CDR3 is built from 14 residues. Germline V lookup: CDR1 MNHNS, CDR2 SASEGT. CDR3 bases: TGTGCCAGCTCACCGGGGGGCCGAAGAGAAAAACTGTTTTTT. This gives the protein CASSPGGRREKLFF.

This chain connects TRBV20-1 to TRBJ2-7; TRBD2 agrees at 13 bases. The ends lost 6 bases at V and 1 base at J; junction bases unmatched: 9. Germline-derived CDR1 and CDR2 are DFQATT and SNEGSKA (reference sequence). The CDR3 is 16 amino acids. The DNA for the CDR3 is TGCAGTGCCCCCGGACTAGCGGGAGAAGGGTCCTACGAGCAGTACTTC. The encoded protein is CSAPGLAGEGSYEQYF.

Remarks on this clonotype: One end of the junction is discordant with germline, which a read error may explain. The chain has TRBV7-2 and TRBJ2-3; D possibly matches TRBD1 or TRBD2 (5 bases each). Germline values: CDR1 SGHTA, CDR2 FQGNSA. This CDR3 comprises 13 residues. CDR3 DNA: TGTGCCAGCAGCTTAGGGGGGTCAGATACGCATTATTTT. Its protein product is CASSLGGSDTHYF.

This clonotype was observed at least ten times. The chain combines TRBV5-1 with TRBJ2-1, with 8 bases identical to TRBD1. Germline loops: CDR1 SGHRS, CDR2 YFSETQ. The V gene end was trimmed by 3 bases and the J gene end by 8 bases; junction bases not matched to a gene: 19. There are 18 residues in the CDR3. In DNA, the CDR3 is TGCGCCAGCAGCTCCGTGACAGGGGTGGGGGGAGAACGCGATGAGCAGTTCTTC. Residues: CASSSVTGVGGERDEQFF.

The chain recombines TRBV14 with TRBJ2-7; 7 nucleotides line up with TRBD2. Germline CDR1 is SGHDN and CDR2 is FVKESK. There are 14 residues in the CDR3. The junction had 6 bases not matched to a gene; V was cut back by 5 bases and J by 2 bases. Here the CDR3 DNA reads TGTGCCAGCAGCATCGGGCGGGGGACCTACGAGCAGTACTTC. This encodes CASSIGRGTYEQYF.

This clonotype was detected ten times or more. The V gene is TRBV4-1, the J gene TRBJ2-7; 7 bases line up with TRBD2. The CDR3 has 14 amino acids. The J segment lost 3 bases and the V segment lost 0 bases, leaving 2 bases of the junction unmatched. Germline CDR1 and CDR2: MGHRA and YSYEKL. The CDR3 bases are TGCGCCAGCAGCCAAGATTGGGGGGGCTACGAGCAGTACTTC. Translation gives CASSQDWGGYEQYF.

There are a few counts of this clonotype. The gene calls are TRBV7-2 and TRBJ1-4; D ambiguous. Trimming shortened V by 2 bases and J by 4 bases, and 5 bases separated the two germline ends. The CDR3 loop spans 13 amino acids. Germline V gene sequence: CDR1 SGHTA, CDR2 FQGNSA. The CDR3 protein is CASSLMVNEKLFF. As DNA, the CDR3 is TGTGCCAGCAGCTTAATGGTTAATGAAAAACTGTTTTTT.

This clonotype was seen ten or more times. The chain employs TRBV28 and TRBJ1-1; possibly TRBD1 for D (5 bases). The CDR3 length is 16 residues. The ends were cut back, 3 bases at V and 1 base at J, with 15 bases in the middle. From germline, CDR1 is MDHEN and CDR2 SYDVKM. CDR3 amino acids: CASSFPLGPRNTEAFF. The CDR3 bases are TGTGCCAGCAGTTTCCCCCTGGGACCGAGGAACACTGAAGCTTTCTTT.